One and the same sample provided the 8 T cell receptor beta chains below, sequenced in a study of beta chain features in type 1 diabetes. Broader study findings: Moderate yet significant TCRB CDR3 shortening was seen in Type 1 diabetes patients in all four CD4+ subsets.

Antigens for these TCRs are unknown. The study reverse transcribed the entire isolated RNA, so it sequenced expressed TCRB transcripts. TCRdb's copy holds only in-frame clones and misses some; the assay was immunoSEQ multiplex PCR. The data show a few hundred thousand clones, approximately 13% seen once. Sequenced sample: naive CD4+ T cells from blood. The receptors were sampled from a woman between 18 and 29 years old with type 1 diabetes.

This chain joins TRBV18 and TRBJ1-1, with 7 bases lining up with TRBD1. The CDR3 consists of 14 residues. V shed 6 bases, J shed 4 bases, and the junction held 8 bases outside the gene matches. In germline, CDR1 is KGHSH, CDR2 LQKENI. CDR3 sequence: CASSPPTGSTEAFF. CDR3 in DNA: TGTGCCAGCTCTCCCCCGACAGGGAGCACTGAAGCTTTCTTT. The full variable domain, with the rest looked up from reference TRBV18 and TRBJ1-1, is NAGVMQNPRHLVRRRGQEARLRCSPMKGHSHVYWYRQLPEEGLKFMVYLQKENIIDESGMPKERFSAEFPKEGPSILRIQQVVRGDSAAYFCASSPPTGSTEAFFGQGTRLTVV.

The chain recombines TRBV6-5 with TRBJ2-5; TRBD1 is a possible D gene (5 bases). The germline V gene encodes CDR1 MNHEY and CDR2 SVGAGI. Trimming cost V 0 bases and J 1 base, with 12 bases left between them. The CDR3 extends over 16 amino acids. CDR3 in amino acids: CASSYSADTLQETQYF. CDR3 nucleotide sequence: TGTGCCAGCAGTTACTCCGCGGACACCCTCCAAGAGACCCAGTACTTC.

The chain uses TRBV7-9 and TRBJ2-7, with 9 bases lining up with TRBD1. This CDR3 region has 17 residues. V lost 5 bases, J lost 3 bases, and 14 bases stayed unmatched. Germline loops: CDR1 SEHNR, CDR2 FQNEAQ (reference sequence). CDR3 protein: CASSGRDRVGFNYEQYF. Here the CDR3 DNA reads TGTGCCAGCAGCGGTCGGGACAGGGTGGGGTTCAACTACGAGCAGTACTTC.

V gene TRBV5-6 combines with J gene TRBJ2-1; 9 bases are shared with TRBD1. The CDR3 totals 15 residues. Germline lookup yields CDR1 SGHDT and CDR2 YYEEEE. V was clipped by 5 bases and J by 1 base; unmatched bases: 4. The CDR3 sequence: CASRHDRGSYNEQFF. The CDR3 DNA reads TGTGCCAGCAGGCACGACAGGGGGTCCTACAATGAGCAGTTCTTC. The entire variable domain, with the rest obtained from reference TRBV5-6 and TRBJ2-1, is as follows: DAGVTQSPTHLIKTRGQQVTLRCSPKSGHDTVSWYQQALGQGPQFIFQYYEEEERQRGNFPDRFSGHQFPNYSSELNVNALLLGDSALYLCASRHDRGSYNEQFFGPGTRLTVL.

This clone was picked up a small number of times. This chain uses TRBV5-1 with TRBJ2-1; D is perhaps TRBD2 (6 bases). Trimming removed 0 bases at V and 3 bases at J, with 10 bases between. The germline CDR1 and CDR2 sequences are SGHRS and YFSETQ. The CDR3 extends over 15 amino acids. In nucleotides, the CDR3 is TGCGCCAGCAGCTTGGTTGGCGGGAACTACAATGAGCAGTTCTTC. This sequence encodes CASSLVGGNYNEQFF. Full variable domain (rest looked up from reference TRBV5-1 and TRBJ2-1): KAGVTQTPRYLIKTRGQQVTLSCSPISGHRSVSWYQQTPGQGLQFLFEYFSETQRNKGNFPGRFSGRQFSNSRSEMNVSTLELGDSALYLCASSLVGGNYNEQFFGPGTRLTVL.

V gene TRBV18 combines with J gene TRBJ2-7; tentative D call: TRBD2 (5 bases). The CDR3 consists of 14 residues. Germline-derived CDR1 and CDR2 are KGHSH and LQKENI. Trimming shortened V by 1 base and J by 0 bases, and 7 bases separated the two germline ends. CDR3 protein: CASSPLRDSYEQYF. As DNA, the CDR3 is TGTGCCAGCTCACCACTCCGGGACTCCTACGAGCAGTACTTC.

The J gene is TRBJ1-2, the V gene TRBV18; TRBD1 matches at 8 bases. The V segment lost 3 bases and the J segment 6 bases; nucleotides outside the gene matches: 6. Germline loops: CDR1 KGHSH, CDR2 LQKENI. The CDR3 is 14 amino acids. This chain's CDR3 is CASSPRTGPHGYTF. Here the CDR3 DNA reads TGTGCCAGCTCACCTCGGACAGGGCCCCATGGCTACACCTTC.

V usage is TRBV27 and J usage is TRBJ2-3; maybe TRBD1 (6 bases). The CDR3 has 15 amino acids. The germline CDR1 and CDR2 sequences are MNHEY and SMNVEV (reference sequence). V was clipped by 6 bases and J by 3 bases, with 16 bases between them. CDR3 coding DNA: TGTGCCAGCAGCCGTTGGGACATTCGAACAGATACGCAGTATTTT. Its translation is CASSRWDIRTDTQYF.